A selection of T cell receptor beta chains follows, all from one sample in a study of cytomegalovirus exposure and HLA in healthy donors. Assay: immunoSEQ multiplex PCR; the TCRdb copy retains only in-frame clones and omits some. The table has under 150,000 clones, roughly four fifths seen once; the top ten hold around 10%. The material sequenced was PBMCs. The receptors here all came from a male donor in good health and CMV-seropositive. Each CDR3 is given with its conserved first and last residue. D genes are given only for firm matches. Clone size appears in some rows only: once, few, many, or a class for an expanded clone.

size: -
V: TRBV10-3
length: 14
J: TRBJ2-7
D: TRBD2
CDR3: CAISAGLEGYEQYF
DNA: TGTGCCATCAGTGCGGGACTAGAGGGCTACGAGCAGTACTTC

size: -
V: TRBV2
length: 16
J: TRBJ1-1
D: -
CDR3: CASNNQGRGKRTEAFF
DNA: TGTGCCAGCAACAACCAGGGCAGGGGAAAGAGGACTGAAGCTTTCTTT

size: -
V: TRBV9
length: 13
J: TRBJ2-7
D: -
CDR3: CASSVDGRDEQYF
DNA: TGTGCCAGCAGCGTAGATGGCAGGGACGAGCAGTACTTC

size: -
V: TRBV5-8
length: 15
J: TRBJ1-1
D: TRBD1
CDR3: CASNLEGARVSEAFF
DNA: TGTGCCAGCAACCTTGAGGGGGCTCGGGTTTCTGAAGCTTTCTTT

size: -
V: TRBV7-2
length: 16
J: TRBJ2-3
D: TRBD2
CDR3: CASSLTSGTVGDTQYF
DNA: TGTGCCAGCAGCTTAACTAGCGGGACCGTCGGAGATACGCAGTATTTT

size: once
V: TRBV7-9
length: 17
J: TRBJ2-2
D: -
CDR3: CASSSPAEARRTGELFF
DNA: TGTGCCAGCAGCTCCCCCGCAGAGGCCAGGAGGACCGGGGAGCTGTTTTTT

size: -
V: TRBV9
length: 15
J: TRBJ2-7
D: -
CDR3: CASSVELDNSYEQYF
DNA: TGTGCCAGCAGCGTAGAGCTTGATAACTCCTACGAGCAGTACTTC

size: -
V: TRBV29-1
length: 18
J: TRBJ2-3
D: TRBD2
CDR3: CSVEPSGRSWTRTDTQYF
DNA: TGCAGCGTTGAACCTAGCGGGAGATCTTGGACGCGTACAGATACGCAGTATTTT

size: few
V: TRBV15
length: 15
J: TRBJ2-5
D: -
CDR3: CATSRDLGRLETQYF
DNA: TGTGCCACCAGCAGAGATCTTGGGCGATTGGAGACCCAGTACTTC

size: -
V: TRBV28
length: 12
J: TRBJ2-1
D: -
CDR3: CASRLGRNEQFF
DNA: TGTGCCAGCAGGTTGGGGAGGAATGAGCAGTTCTTC

size: -
V: TRBV5-6
length: 16
J: TRBJ2-3
D: TRBD2
CDR3: CASSPERESGTDTQYF
DNA: TGTGCCAGCAGCCCCGAGCGGGAGTCGGGCACAGATACGCAGTATTTT

size: once
V: TRBV6-5
length: 13
J: TRBJ1-5
D: -
CDR3: CATKQGFNQPQHF
DNA: TGTGCCACCAAACAGGGTTTCAATCAGCCCCAGCATTTT

size: -
V: TRBV9
length: 14
J: TRBJ2-2
D: -
CDR3: CASSVDRRPGELFF
DNA: TGTGCCAGCAGCGTAGACAGGCGGCCCGGGGAGCTGTTTTTT

size: -
V: TRBV10-1
length: 19
J: TRBJ1-3
D: TRBD1
CDR3: CASSHSKIGQGHSGNTIYF
DNA: TGCGCCAGCAGTCACAGCAAAATCGGACAGGGACACTCTGGAAACACCATATATTTT

size: -
V: TRBV18
length: 17
J: TRBJ2-6
D: -
CDR3: CASSLRGQNSGANVLTF
DNA: TGTGCCAGCTCACTCAGAGGACAAAACTCTGGGGCCAACGTCCTGACTTTC

size: -
V: TRBV29-1
length: 15
J: TRBJ2-7
D: -
CDR3: CSVEGVEGTPYEQYF
DNA: TGCAGCGTTGAAGGGGTTGAGGGAACTCCCTACGAGCAGTACTTC

size: -
V: TRBV19
length: 16
J: TRBJ2-7
D: -
CDR3: CASTLTAGGSGYEQYF
DNA: TGTGCCAGTACTCTTACCGCCGGGGGAAGCGGCTACGAGCAGTACTTC

size: few
V: TRBV30
length: 14
J: TRBJ1-1
D: TRBD1
CDR3: CAWRGQGAWTEAFF
DNA: TGTGCCTGGAGGGGGCAGGGGGCGTGGACTGAAGCTTTCTTT

size: -
V: TRBV2
length: 14
J: TRBJ2-4
D: TRBD1
CDR3: CASSLEVSGGIQYF
DNA: TGTGCCAGCAGCCTCGAGGTCTCAGGGGGCATTCAGTACTTC

size: -
V: TRBV30
length: 16
J: TRBJ2-1
D: -
CDR3: CAWSRIAGLGYNEQFF
DNA: TGTGCCTGGAGTCGTATAGCCGGGTTGGGTTACAATGAGCAGTTCTTC